Each of the 8 T cell receptor beta chains below was sequenced from the same sample in a study of Ad26.COV2.S vaccination and SARS-CoV-2 variants. The assay was immunoSEQ multiplex PCR, and TCRdb's table has in-frame clones only and misses some. The sample holds some 480,000 clones, around nine tenths seen once. Treatment specified: over 15 received Ad26.COV2.S at low or high dose, single or two shots; about five received placebo; per-sample allocation not given. Day 63 following the first vaccine or placebo injection was when the samples were taken. The sequenced sample was peripheral blood, obtained in a trial of Ad26.COV2.S vaccine versus placebo. These receptors were obtained from a person between 18 and 65 years old who received the Ad26.COV2.S COVID-19 vaccine or a placebo.

The rearrangement uses TRBV21-1 and TRBJ2-6; the table's D call of TRBD1 was not tested on the DNA. TRBV21-1 has pseudogene status. The length of the CDR3 is 18 residues. Here the CDR3 DNA reads TGTGCCAGCAGCAAATGGACAGGGGGGCGCTCTGGGGCCAACGTCCTGACTTTC. Translation gives CASSKWTGGRSGANVLTF.

This clone was recorded a few times. This sequence joins TRBV10-3 and TRBJ2-5, with a weak D call TRBD2 (5 bases). Trimming left V 10 bases short and J 2 bases short, with 14 bases between. CDR1 and CDR2 (germline): ENHRY, SYGVKD. CDR3 length: 13 amino acids. The CDR3 here is CASRTDLQETQYF. The CDR3 bases are TGTGCCAGCCGGACGGACTTACAAGAGACCCAGTACTTC.

CDR3 sequence: CASSFSHYEQYF. Here the CDR3 DNA reads TGTGCCAGCAGTTTCTCCCACTACGAGCAGTACTTC. J is TRBJ2-7 and V is TRBV28; no clear D gene. Trimming took 3 bases from V and 3 from J, leaving 6 bases between them. The length of the CDR3 is 12 residues. Germline-derived CDR1 and CDR2 are MDHEN and SYDVKM.

The chain employs TRBV7-2 and TRBJ1-4; D is possibly TRBD1 (5 bases). This CDR3 spans 17 amino acids. The V gene lost 2 bases and the J gene lost 5 bases, with 18 bases spanning the gap. Germline lookup yields CDR1 SGHTA and CDR2 FQGNSA. CDR3 sequence reads: CASSLIFAGRSNEKLFF. CDR3 sequence (DNA): TGTGCCAGCAGCTTAATTTTTGCGGGACGGTCAAATGAAAAACTGTTTTTT.

The chain is built from TRBV28 and TRBJ2-5; D is ambiguous. The CDR3 loop spans 16 amino acids. Trimming pared 1 base from V and 5 bases from J, leaving 17 bases between. Germline V gene sequence: CDR1 MDHEN, CDR2 SYDVKM. CDR3 in DNA: TGTGCCAGCAGTTTATTGGGCGGAACCTCCTGGGAGACCCAGTACTTC. Its protein is CASSLLGGTSWETQYF.

The chain is built from TRBV7-8 and TRBJ2-7, with 10 positions matching TRBD1. Losses at the gene ends were 4 bases for V and 1 base for J; bases not matched to a gene: 16. Germline CDR1 SGHVS, CDR2 FQNEAQ. This CDR3 has 19 residues. The CDR3 DNA is TGTGCCAGCAGCTGGGGGGCGGGACAGGGGTTAGCGGGGTCCTACGAGCAGTACTTC. Protein: CASSWGAGQGLAGSYEQYF.

With respect to this clone: Other DNA sequences in the same sample also yield this CDR3. The chain's CDR3 is CASSLPSSYEQYF. CDR3 nucleotides: TGTGCCAGCAGCTTGCCGTCAAGCTACGAGCAGTACTTC. This chain uses TRBV5-4 with TRBJ2-7; D ambiguous. The CDR3 spans 13 residues. Germline lookup yields CDR1 SGHNT and CDR2 YYREEE (reference sequence). The V and J ends lost 1 base and 3 bases respectively, with 8 bases between them.

The chain combines TRBV28 with TRBJ2-3; the D is unclear. Trimming pared 1 base from V and 1 base from J, leaving 9 bases between. The CDR3 contains 15 residues. Germline loops: CDR1 MDHEN, CDR2 SYDVKM. CDR3 in amino acids: CASSLFTDRTDTQYF. Written as DNA, the CDR3 is TGTGCCAGCAGTTTATTTACAGACCGCACAGATACGCAGTATTTT.